This T cell receptor (beta chain) comes out of a study of response to subunit inactivated influenza vaccine. The study, taken as a whole, reports: Authors suggested few new T cells are recruited by each seasonal influenza vaccination.

TCRdb reanalysed the RT-PCR reads using MiXCR and keeps one entry per CDR3 protein. The sample carries over 400,000 distinct CDR3 sequences, 10% to 15% recorded once. V lost 5 bases, J lost 6 bases, and 9 bases stayed unmatched. The CDR3 spans 13 residues. Germline V CDR1 and CDR2: DFQATT, SNEGSKA (reference sequence). This clonotype was counted at least ten times. Its cognate antigen is unknown. Here the sequenced sample was PBMCs from blood, taken roughly 6 weeks after vaccination. The V gene is TRBV20-1, the J gene TRBJ1-1, with 7 bases identical to TRBD1. This TCR derives from a middle-aged man who received an inactivated influenza vaccine. The CDR3 sequence: CSAVQGRDAEAFF. The CDR3 DNA is TGCAGTGCTGTACAGGGGAGGGACGCTGAAGCTTTCTTT.